This T cell receptor beta chain was sequenced for a study of early stage breast cancer tumors. For this clone: Its antigen is not known.

Each sample had two DNA replicates, 0.5 ug blood or about 1.4 ug tissue. Some clones are missing from TCRdb's copy, which holds only in-frame ones; the method was immunoSEQ multiplex PCR. The sample has just over 70,000 clones; under 85% are singletons. Study results and caveats: In about 90% of the 16 patients, blood comparison separated tumor from normal breast. Enriched TCRB sequences shared across patients were mostly commonly generated sequences.

The germline CDR1 and CDR2 sequences are SGHVS and FQNEAQ. This CDR3 has 14 residues. V lost 2 bases to trimming and J lost 0 bases, with 8 bases between them. Sequencing was performed on blood. The chain is built from TRBV7-8 and TRBJ2-7; the D is unclear. The clonotype comes from a person in their sixties with breast cancer. CDR3 region: CASSLYGDSYEQYF. In nucleotides, the CDR3 is TGTGCCAGCAGCTTATATGGCGACTCCTACGAGCAGTACTTC.